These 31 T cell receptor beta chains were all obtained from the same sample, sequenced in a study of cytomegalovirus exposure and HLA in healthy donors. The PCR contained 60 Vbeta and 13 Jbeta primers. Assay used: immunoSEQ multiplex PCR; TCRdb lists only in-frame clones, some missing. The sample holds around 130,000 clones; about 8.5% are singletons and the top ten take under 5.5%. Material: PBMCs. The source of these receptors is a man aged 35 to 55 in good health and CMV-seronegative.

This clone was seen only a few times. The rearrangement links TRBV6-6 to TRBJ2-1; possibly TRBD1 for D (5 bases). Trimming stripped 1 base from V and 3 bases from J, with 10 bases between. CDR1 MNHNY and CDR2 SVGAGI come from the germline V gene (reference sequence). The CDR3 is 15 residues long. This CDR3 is CASSYLYRNYNEQFF. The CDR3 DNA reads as TGTGCCAGCAGTTACTTATACAGGAACTACAATGAGCAGTTCTTC.

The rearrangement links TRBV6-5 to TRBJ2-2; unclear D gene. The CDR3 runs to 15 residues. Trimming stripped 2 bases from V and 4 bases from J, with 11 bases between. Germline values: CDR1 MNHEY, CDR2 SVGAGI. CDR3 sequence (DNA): TGTGCCAGCAGTTACATTAACGGTGGCACCGGGGAGCTGTTTTTT. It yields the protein CASSYINGGTGELFF.

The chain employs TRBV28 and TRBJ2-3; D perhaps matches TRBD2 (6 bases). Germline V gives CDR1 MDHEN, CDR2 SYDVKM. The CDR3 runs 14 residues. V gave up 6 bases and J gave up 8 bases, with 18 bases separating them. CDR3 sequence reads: CASRSGGATITQYF. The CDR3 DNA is TGTGCCAGCAGGTCCGGAGGGGCCACGATTACGCAGTATTTT.

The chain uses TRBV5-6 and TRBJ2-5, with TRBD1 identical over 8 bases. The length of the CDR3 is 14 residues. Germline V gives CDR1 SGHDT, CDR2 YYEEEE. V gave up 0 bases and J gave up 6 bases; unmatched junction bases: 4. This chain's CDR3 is CASSLDRGTQTQYF. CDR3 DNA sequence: TGTGCCAGCAGCTTGGACAGGGGGACGCAGACCCAGTACTTC.

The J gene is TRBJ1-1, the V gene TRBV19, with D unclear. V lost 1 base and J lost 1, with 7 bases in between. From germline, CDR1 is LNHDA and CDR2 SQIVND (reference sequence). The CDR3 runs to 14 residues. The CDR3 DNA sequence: TGTGCCAGTAGTATAGTAGCGGGGAACACTGAAGCTTTCTTT. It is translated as CASSIVAGNTEAFF.

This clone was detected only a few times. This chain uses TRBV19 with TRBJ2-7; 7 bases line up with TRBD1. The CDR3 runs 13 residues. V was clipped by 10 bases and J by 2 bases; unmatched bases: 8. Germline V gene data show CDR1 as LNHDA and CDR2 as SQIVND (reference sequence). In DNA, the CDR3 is TGTGCCACTAGGGACAGTGTCACCTACGAGCAGTACTTC. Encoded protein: CATRDSVTYEQYF.

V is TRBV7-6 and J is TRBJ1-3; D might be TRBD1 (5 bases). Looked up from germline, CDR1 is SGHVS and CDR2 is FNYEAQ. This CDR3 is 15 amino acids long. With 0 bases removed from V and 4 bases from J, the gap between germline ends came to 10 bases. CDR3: CASSLAGGEGNTIYF. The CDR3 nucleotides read TGTGCCAGCAGCTTAGCGGGGGGTGAGGGAAACACCATATATTTT.

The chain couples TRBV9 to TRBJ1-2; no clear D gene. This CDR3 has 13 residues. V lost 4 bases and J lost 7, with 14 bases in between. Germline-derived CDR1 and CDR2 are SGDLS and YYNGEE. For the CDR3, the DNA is TGTGCCAGCAGCCCCCACGGGGAGGCTGGCTACACCTTC. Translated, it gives CASSPHGEAGYTF. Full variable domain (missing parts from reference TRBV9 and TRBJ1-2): DSGVTQTPKHLITATGQRVTLRCSPRSGDLSVYWYQQSLDQGLQFLIQYYNGEERAKGNILERFSAQQFPDLHSELNLSSLELGDSALYFCASSPHGEAGYTFGSGTRLTVV.

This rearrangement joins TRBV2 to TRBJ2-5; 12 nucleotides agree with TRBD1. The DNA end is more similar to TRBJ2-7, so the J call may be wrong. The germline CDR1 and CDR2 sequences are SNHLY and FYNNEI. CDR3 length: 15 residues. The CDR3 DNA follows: TGTGCCAGTACCCTCGGGACAGGGGGCTTCTACGAGCAGTACTTC. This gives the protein CASTLGTGGFYEQYF.

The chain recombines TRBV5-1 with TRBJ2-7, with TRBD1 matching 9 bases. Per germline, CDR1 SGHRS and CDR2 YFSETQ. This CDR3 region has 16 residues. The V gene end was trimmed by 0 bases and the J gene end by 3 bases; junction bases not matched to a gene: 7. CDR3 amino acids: CASSLAGQGLGYEQYF. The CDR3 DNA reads TGCGCCAGCAGCTTGGCCGGACAGGGGCTGGGCTACGAGCAGTACTTC.

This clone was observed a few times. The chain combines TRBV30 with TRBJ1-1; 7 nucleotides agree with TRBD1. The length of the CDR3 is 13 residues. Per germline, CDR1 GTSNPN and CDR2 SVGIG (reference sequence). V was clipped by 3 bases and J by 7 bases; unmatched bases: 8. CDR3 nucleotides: TGTGCCTGGAGGCAAATCCGGGACAGTGAAGCTTTCTTT. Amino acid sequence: CAWRQIRDSEAFF.

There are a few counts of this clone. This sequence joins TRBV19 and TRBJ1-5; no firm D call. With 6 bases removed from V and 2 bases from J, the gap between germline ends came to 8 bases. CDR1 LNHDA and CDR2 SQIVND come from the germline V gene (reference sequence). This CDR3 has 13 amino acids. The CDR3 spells CASRQMGNQPQHF. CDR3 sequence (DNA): TGTGCCAGTAGACAGATGGGCAATCAGCCCCAGCATTTT. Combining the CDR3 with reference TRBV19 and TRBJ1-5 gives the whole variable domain DGGITQSPKYLFRKEGQNVTLSCEQNLNHDAMYWYRQDPGQGLRLIYYSQIVNDFQKGDIAEGYSVSREKKESFPLTVTSAQKNPTAFYLCASRQMGNQPQHFGDGTRLSIL.

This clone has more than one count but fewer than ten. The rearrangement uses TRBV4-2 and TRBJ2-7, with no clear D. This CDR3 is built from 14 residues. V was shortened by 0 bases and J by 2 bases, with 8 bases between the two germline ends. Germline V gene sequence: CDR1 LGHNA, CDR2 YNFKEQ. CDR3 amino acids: CASSQEATPYEQYF. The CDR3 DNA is TGTGCCAGCAGCCAAGAAGCGACTCCCTACGAGCAGTACTTC.

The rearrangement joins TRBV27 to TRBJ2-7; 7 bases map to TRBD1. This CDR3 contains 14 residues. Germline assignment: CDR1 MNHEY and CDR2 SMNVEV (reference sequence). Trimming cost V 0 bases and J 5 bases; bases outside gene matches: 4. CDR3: CASSLSAGGNEQYF. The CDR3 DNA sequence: TGTGCCAGCAGTTTATCGGCAGGGGGTAACGAGCAGTACTTC.

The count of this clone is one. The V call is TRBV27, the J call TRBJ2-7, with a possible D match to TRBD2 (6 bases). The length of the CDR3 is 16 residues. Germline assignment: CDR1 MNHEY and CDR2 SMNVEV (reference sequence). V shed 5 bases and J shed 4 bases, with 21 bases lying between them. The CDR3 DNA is TGTGCCAGCAGTACCTGGGACTTTAAGCAGGGTTACGAGCAGTACTTC. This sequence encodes CASSTWDFKQGYEQYF.

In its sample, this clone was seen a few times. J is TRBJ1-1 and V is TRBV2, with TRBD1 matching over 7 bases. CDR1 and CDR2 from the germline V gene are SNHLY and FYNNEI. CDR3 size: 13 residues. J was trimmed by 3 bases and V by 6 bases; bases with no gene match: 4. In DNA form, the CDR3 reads TGTGCCAGCAGAGTACAGGGGTACACTGAAGCTTTCTTT. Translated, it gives CASRVQGYTEAFF.

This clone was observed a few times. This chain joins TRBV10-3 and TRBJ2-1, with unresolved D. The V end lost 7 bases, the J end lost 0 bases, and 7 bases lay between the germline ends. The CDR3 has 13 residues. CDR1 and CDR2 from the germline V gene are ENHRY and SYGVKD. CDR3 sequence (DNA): TGTGCCATCATGGGCAGCTCCTACAATGAGCAGTTCTTC. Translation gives CAIMGSSYNEQFF.

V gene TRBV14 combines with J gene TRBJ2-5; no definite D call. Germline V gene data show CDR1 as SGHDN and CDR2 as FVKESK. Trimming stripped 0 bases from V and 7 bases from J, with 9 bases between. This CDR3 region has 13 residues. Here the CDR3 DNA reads TGTGCCAGCAGCCAAGATCTTATCGGGACCCAGTACTTC. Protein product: CASSQDLIGTQYF.

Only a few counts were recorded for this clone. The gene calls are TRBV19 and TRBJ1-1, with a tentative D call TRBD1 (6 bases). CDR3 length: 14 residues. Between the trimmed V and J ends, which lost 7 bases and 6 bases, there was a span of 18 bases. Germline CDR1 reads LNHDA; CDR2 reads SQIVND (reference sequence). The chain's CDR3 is CASTLGQGRAEAFF. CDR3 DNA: TGTGCCAGTACCTTGGGGCAGGGGAGGGCTGAAGCTTTCTTT.

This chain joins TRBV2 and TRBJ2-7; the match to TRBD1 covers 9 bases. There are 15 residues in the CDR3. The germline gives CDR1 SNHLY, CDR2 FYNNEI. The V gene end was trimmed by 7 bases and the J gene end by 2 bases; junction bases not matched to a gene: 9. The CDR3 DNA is TGTGCCAGCACCGAGACCGGGACAGGGCCCTACGAGCAGTACTTC. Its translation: CASTETGTGPYEQYF.

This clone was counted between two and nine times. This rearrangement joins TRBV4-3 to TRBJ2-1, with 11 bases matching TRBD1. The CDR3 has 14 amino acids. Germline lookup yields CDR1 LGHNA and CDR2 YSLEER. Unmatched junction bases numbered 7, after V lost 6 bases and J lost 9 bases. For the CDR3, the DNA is TGCGCCAGCAGTGGGGACAGGGGGTATTCTGAGCAGTTCTTC. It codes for CASSGDRGYSEQFF.

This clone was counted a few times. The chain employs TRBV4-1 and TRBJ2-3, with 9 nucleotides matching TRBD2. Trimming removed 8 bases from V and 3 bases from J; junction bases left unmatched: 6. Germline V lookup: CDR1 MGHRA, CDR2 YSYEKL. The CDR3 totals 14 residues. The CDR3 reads CASAGAGGTDTQYF. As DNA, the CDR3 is TGCGCCAGCGCCGGGGCGGGGGGGACAGATACGCAGTATTTT.

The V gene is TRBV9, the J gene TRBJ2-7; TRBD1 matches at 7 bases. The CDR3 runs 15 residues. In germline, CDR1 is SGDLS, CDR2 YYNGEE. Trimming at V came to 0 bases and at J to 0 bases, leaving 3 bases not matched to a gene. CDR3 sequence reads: CASSVGPGGSYEQYF. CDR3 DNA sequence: TGTGCCAGCAGCGTAGGTCCAGGGGGCTCCTACGAGCAGTACTTC.

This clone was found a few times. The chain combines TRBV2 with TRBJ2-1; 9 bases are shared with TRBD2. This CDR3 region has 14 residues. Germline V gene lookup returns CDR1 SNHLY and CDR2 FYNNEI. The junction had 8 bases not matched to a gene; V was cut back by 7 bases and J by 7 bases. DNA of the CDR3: TGTGCCAGCACCGATGGACTAGCGAGGAATGAGCAGTTCTTC. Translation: CASTDGLARNEQFF.

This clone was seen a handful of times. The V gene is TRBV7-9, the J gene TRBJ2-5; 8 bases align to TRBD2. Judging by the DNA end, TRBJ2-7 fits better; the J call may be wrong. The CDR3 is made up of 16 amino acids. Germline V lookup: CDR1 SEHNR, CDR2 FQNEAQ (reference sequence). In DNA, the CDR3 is TGTGCCAGCAGTTCTCATCCAAGCGGGGGTAAATACGAGCAGTACTTC. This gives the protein CASSSHPSGGKYEQYF.

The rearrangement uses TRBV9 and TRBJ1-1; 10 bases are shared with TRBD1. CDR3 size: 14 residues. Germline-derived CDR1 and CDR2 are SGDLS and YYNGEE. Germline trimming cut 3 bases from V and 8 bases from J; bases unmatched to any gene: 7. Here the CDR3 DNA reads TGTGCCAGCAGCGCATCGGACAGGGGGAAGGAAGCTTTCTTT. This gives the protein CASSASDRGKEAFF. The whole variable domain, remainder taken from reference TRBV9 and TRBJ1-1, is DSGVTQTPKHLITATGQRVTLRCSPRSGDLSVYWYQQSLDQGLQFLIQYYNGEERAKGNILERFSAQQFPDLHSELNLSSLELGDSALYFCASSASDRGKEAFFGQGTRLTVV.

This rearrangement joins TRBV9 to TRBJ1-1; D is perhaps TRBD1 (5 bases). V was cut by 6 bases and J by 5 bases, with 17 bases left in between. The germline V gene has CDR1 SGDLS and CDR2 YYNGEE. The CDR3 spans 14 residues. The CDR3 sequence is CASTKTSGLTEAFF. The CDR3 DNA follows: TGTGCCAGCACCAAGACTTCAGGGTTAACTGAAGCTTTCTTT.

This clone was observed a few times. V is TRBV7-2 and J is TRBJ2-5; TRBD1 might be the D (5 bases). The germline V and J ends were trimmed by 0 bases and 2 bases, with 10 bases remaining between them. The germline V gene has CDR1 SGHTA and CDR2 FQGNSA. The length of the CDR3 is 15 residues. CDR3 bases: TGTGCCAGCAGCTTAGCGTGGGGCGTTCAAGAGACCCAGTACTTC. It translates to CASSLAWGVQETQYF.

DNA of the CDR3: TGTGCCAGCAGCCCCCGAGGTACGGTGAACACTGAAGCTTTCTTT. Translated: CASSPRGTVNTEAFF. The gene calls are TRBV7-6 and TRBJ1-1; unclear D gene. The CDR3 extends over 15 amino acids. Trimming shortened V by 5 bases and J by 0 bases, and 13 bases separated the two germline ends. The germline V gene has CDR1 SGHVS and CDR2 FNYEAQ.

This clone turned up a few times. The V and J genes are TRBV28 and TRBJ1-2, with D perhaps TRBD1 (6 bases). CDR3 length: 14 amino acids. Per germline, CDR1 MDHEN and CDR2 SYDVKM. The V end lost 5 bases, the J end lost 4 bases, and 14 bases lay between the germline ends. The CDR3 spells CASSPGGASYGYTF. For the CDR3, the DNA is TGTGCCAGCAGTCCCGGGGGGGCCTCCTATGGCTACACCTTC.

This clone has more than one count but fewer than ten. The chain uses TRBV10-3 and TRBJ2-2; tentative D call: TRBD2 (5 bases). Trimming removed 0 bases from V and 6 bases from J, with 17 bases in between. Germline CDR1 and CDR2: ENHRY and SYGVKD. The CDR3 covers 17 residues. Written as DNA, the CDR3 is TGTGCCATCAGTGAGTCGACGAGGTTAGGAGGAGCCGGGGAGCTGTTTTTT. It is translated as CAISESTRLGGAGELFF.